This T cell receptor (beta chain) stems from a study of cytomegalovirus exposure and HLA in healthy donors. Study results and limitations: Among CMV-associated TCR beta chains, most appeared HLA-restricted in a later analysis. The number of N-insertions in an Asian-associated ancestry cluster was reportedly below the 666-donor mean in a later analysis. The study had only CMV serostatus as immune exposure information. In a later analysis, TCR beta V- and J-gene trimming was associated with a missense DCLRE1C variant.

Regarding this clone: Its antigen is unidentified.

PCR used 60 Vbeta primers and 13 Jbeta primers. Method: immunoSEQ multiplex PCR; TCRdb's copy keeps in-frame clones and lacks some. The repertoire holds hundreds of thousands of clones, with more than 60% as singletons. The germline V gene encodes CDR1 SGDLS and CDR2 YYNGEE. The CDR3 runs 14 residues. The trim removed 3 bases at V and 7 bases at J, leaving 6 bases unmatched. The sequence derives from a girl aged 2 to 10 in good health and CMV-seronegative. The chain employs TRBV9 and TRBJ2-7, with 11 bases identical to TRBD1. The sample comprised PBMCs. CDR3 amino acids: CASSAGQGAGEQYF. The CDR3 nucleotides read TGTGCCAGCAGCGCAGGACAGGGGGCTGGGGAGCAGTACTTC.